The 9 T cell receptor beta chains below were found in one sample sequenced in a study of shared clonotypes between healthy human individuals. The method was immunoSEQ multiplex PCR; TCRdb's version includes in-frame clones alone and lacks a portion of them. The sample yields about 230,000 clones, 65% to 70% seen once. Sequencing used memory CD4+ T cells sorted from blood. Sample subset: CD45RA-negative fraction. These receptors originate from a young man in good health.

This chain links TRBV7-9 with TRBJ2-3, with D possibly matching TRBD1 (5 bases). The V and J ends lost 1 base and 1 base respectively, with 12 bases between them. The germline gives CDR1 SEHNR, CDR2 FQNEAQ (reference sequence). The length of the CDR3 is 16 residues. The CDR3 loop reads CASSLDRFVRTDTQYF. In DNA form, the CDR3 reads TGTGCCAGCAGCTTAGACAGGTTCGTCCGCACAGATACGCAGTATTTT.

The chain couples TRBV10-3 to TRBJ2-7; 8 bases map to TRBD2. The CDR3 has 15 amino acids. Germline trimming cut 2 bases from V and 3 bases from J; bases unmatched to any gene: 6. The germline V gene encodes CDR1 ENHRY and CDR2 SYGVKD. CDR3 protein: CAISEGAGVVYEQYF. Here the CDR3 DNA reads TGTGCCATCAGTGAGGGAGCGGGAGTAGTCTACGAGCAGTACTTC.

CDR3 amino acids: CASSSTGTGYTF. CDR3 bases: TGTGCCAGCAGTTCCACAGGGACCGGCTACACCTTC. This chain uses TRBV28 with TRBJ1-2, with a weak D call TRBD1 (6 bases). Germline CDR1 MDHEN, CDR2 SYDVKM. Trimming took off 4 bases at V and 8 bases at J, with 11 bases between the two ends. The length of the CDR3 is 12 residues.

V gene TRBV4-1 combines with J gene TRBJ2-7; D may be TRBD1 (6 bases). CDR1 is MGHRA, CDR2 YSYEKL, per germline. The V gene lost 6 bases and the J gene lost 4 bases, with 13 bases spanning the gap. The CDR3 is 13 residues long. The CDR3 DNA follows: TGCGCCAGCAGTCCGATCAGGGGATACGAGCAGTACTTC. Protein sequence: CASSPIRGYEQYF.

This clone was counted many times. CDR3 loop: CASSLGFLGPTGNTIYF. The CDR3 nucleotides are TGTGCCAGCAGCTTAGGGTTTCTGGGGCCAACTGGAAACACCATATATTTT. The rearrangement joins TRBV7-2 to TRBJ1-3; the D gene is possibly TRBD1 (5 bases). This CDR3 comprises 17 residues. V was cut by 1 base and J by 2 bases, with 15 bases left in between. CDR1 SGHTA and CDR2 FQGNSA come from the germline V gene.

CDR3 bases: TGTGCCACCAGCAGAGATCCAGGGATGAACACTGAAGCTTTCTTT. Residues: CATSRDPGMNTEAFF. The V call is TRBV15, the J call TRBJ1-1; weak D call: TRBD1 (5 bases). There are 15 residues in the CDR3. V was shortened by 0 bases and J by 0 bases, with 8 bases between the two germline ends. Germline values: CDR1 LNHNV, CDR2 YYDKDF (reference sequence).

A word on this clone: The sample has other DNA sequences that encode this CDR3 too. This rearrangement joins TRBV7-3 to TRBJ2-1; D possibly corresponds to TRBD1 (6 bases). The CDR3 consists of 18 residues. V lost 2 bases and J lost 12, with 29 bases in between. CDR1 and CDR2 from the germline V gene are SGHTA and FQGTGA. The CDR3 coding sequence is TGTGCCAGCAGCTTAGGCTTCCGGGACACTGTATACCGTTGTGGGCAGTTCTTC. As protein: CASSLGFRDTVYRCGQFF.

This clone turned up a few times. J is TRBJ2-2 and V is TRBV7-2; D is ambiguous. CDR3 size: 13 residues. Trimming shortened V by 6 bases and J by 5 bases, and 10 bases separated the two germline ends. Germline lookup yields CDR1 SGHTA and CDR2 FQGNSA. The CDR3 coding sequence is TGTGCCAGCAGTCCTTCGATGACCGGGGAGCTGTTTTTT. This sequence encodes CASSPSMTGELFF.

This clone was detected only a few times. This CDR3 is CASSSRQQSATQYF. The DNA of the CDR3 is TGTGCCAGCAGCTCCAGACAGCAGTCAGCGACCCAGTACTTC. This sequence joins TRBV9 and TRBJ2-5; D may be TRBD1 (5 bases). With 4 bases removed from V and 7 bases from J, the gap between germline ends came to 17 bases. This CDR3 region has 14 residues. Germline CDR1 SGDLS, CDR2 YYNGEE.